This TCR beta chain was observed in a study of T cell responses to AZD1222 COVID-19 vaccine. General observations from the study: With dominance at 160-218 and 743-854, vaccine-associated CD4 TCRs spanned spike. Nearly half of the spike-specific TCRs reportedly recognize variant regions that carry no mutations. Clonal diversity may have been underestimated, and the donors were mostly white British, with more females than males. Increased Spike-specific TCR breadth and depth were observed after two AZD1222 doses.

This CDR3 is 13 amino acids long. Germline V lookup: CDR1 SNHLY, CDR2 FYNNEI. The V end was cut by 10 bases, the J end by 5 bases, with 17 bases between. The method was immunoSEQ multiplex PCR; TCRdb's version includes in-frame clones alone and lacks a portion of them. The sample consists of more than 80,000 clones, almost 90% of them appearing once. Note on this clone: The antigen remains undetermined.

The TCR comes from an adult in good health. This chain connects TRBV2 to TRBJ1-1; D unresolved. This specimen consisted of peripheral blood, obtained on day 0 of AZD1222 vaccination. The CDR3 reads CATNYGGRTEAFF. The CDR3 DNA reads TGTGCCACAAACTACGGAGGGAGAACTGAAGCTTTCTTT.